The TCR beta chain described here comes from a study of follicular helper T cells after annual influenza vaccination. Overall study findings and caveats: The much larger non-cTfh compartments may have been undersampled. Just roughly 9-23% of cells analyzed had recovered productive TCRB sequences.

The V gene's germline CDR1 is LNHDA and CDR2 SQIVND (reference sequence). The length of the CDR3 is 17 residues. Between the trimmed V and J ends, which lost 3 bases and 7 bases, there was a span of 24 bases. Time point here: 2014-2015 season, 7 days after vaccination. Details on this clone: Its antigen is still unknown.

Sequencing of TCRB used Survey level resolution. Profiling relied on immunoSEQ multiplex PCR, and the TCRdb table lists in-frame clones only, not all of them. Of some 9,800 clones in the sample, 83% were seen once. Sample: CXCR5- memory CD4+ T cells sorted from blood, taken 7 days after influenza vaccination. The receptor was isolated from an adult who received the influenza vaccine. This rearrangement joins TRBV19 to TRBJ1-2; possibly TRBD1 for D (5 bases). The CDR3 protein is CASSMTRTSGLGGGYTF. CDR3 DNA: TGTGCCAGTAGTATGACGAGGACATCTGGGCTAGGAGGTGGCTACACCTTC.